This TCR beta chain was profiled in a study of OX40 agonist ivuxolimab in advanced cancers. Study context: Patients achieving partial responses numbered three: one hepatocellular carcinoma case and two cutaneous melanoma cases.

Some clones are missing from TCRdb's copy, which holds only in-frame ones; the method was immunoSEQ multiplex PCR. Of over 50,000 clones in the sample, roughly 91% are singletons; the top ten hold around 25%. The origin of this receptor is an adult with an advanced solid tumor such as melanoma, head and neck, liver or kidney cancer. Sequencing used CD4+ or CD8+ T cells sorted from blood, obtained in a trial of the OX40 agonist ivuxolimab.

Here the CDR3 DNA reads TGCGCCAGCAGCTTGGAAGGGGAGGCGAACTACGAGCAGTACTTC. Its protein is CASSLEGEANYEQYF. This chain uses TRBV5-1 with TRBJ2-7; perhaps TRBD2 as D (6 bases). Trimming removed 0 bases from V and 3 bases from J, with 13 bases in between. CDR3 length equals 15 residues. Germline-derived CDR1 and CDR2 are SGHRS and YFSETQ.